The 22 T cell receptor beta chains presented below share a single source sample, sequenced in a study of cytomegalovirus exposure and HLA in healthy donors (dated by TCRdb to 2016 to 2017). Libraries were constructed by the immunoSEQ multiplex PCR assay. For the multiplex PCR, a mixture combining 60 forward primers for TCR Vbeta segments and 13 reverse primers for TCR Jbeta segments was used. TCRdb took over this immuneACCESS table, retaining in-frame rearrangements with V and J assigned. Such tables are incomplete; in checked studies, under half of the missing clones stem from an unresolved V gene, and the remainder is unexplained. Within this sample are 30,000 or so clones, with about 65% of them counted one time only. The ten largest account for about 21% of the sample. Sequenced: PBMCs. These receptors originate from a man aged 50 to 60 in good health and CMV-seropositive.

The chain combines TRBV7-9 with TRBJ1-5; D is possibly TRBD1 (6 bases). The germline V gene has CDR1 SEHNR and CDR2 FQNEAQ (reference sequence). V was cut by 4 bases and J by 7 bases, with 17 bases left in between. This CDR3 contains 15 residues. The CDR3, as DNA: TGTGCCAGCAGCTCGGGACACTCAGCCAGCCAGCCCCAGCATTTT. It encodes CASSSGHSASQPQHF.

Comments on this clone: The CDR3 does not end in the conserved phenylalanine or tryptophan, so this is likely a read error. The DNA for the CDR3 is TGCAGCGTTGGGCAGGGTAGGAACACTGAAGCTTTCGTT. As protein: CSVGQGRNTEAFV. The chain employs TRBV29-1 and TRBJ1-1; D may be TRBD1 (5 bases). Per germline, CDR1 SQVTM and CDR2 ANQGSEA. This CDR3 region has 13 residues. V dropped 4 bases and J dropped 1 base, with 10 bases sitting between them.

This clone was counted between two and nine times. The chain combines TRBV29-1 with TRBJ2-6; 8 nucleotides agree with TRBD1. Per the germline V gene, CDR1 is SQVTM and CDR2 is ANQGSEA. V was clipped by 5 bases and J by 0 bases; unmatched bases: 6. The CDR3 contains 16 residues. CDR3 sequence (DNA): TGCAGCGTTTGGACAGGGTCGAGCTCTGGGGCCAACGTCCTGACTTTC. Amino acids: CSVWTGSSSGANVLTF.

This sequence joins TRBV12-2 and TRBJ2-7; the DNA was not compared with TRBD1, the D call given in the table. TRBV12-2 is tagged as a pseudogene. The CDR3 contains 16 residues. The CDR3 sequence is CASRLEERTGGSEQYF. The CDR3 DNA sequence: TGTGCAAGTCGCTTAGAGGAGAGGACAGGGGGTAGCGAGCAGTACTTC.

In DNA, the CDR3 is TGTGCCTGGAGGGCCAGGGACTACTTTAATTCACCCCTCCACTTT. Translation gives CAWRARDYFNSPLHF. V usage is TRBV30 and J usage is TRBJ1-6, with a weak D call TRBD1 (5 bases). The CDR3 covers 15 residues. Germline values: CDR1 GTSNPN, CDR2 SVGIG (reference sequence). Between the trimmed V and J ends, which lost 3 bases and 6 bases, there was a span of 15 bases.

This clone was found once. The V call is TRBV5-1, the J call TRBJ2-3; D remains unclear. Germline V gives CDR1 SGHRS, CDR2 YFSETQ. The length of the CDR3 is 13 residues. Trimming cost V 2 bases and J 6 bases, with 10 bases left between them. The CDR3 loop is CASSFYLLDTQYF. CDR3 nucleotide sequence: TGCGCCAGCAGCTTCTATCTTCTGGATACGCAGTATTTT.

The V call is TRBV30, the J call TRBJ2-3, with a tentative D call TRBD2 (7 bases). Between the trimmed V and J ends, which lost 5 bases and 1 base, there was a span of 16 bases. Germline-derived CDR1 and CDR2 are GTSNPN and SVGIG (reference sequence). This CDR3 region has 15 residues. DNA of the CDR3: TGTGCCTGGGGATGGGGGGGCTCGGGCACAGATACGCAGTATTTT. It translates to CAWGWGGSGTDTQYF.

The chain uses TRBV7-2 and TRBJ1-2; 7 nucleotides line up with TRBD1. Germline V gives CDR1 SGHTA, CDR2 FQGNSA. This CDR3 comprises 14 residues. V trimming: 3 bases; J trimming: 8 bases; junction bases outside the gene matches: 9. CDR3 nucleotides: TGTGCCAGCAGCTTCGACAGGGCCGTGTACGGCTACACCTTC. As protein: CASSFDRAVYGYTF.

V usage is TRBV4-2 and J usage is TRBJ2-7; weak D call: TRBD1 (6 bases). CDR3 length equals 13 residues. CDR1 and CDR2 (germline): LGHNA, YNFKEQ. Trimming pared 3 bases from V and 3 bases from J, leaving 9 bases between. The CDR3 spells CASSHTGNYEQYF. The CDR3 DNA reads TGTGCCAGCAGCCATACAGGGAACTACGAGCAGTACTTC.

The chain carries TRBV4-2 and TRBJ2-7, with 9 nucleotides matching TRBD1. V trimming: 5 bases; J trimming: 0 bases; junction bases outside the gene matches: 5. Per the germline V gene, CDR1 is LGHNA and CDR2 is YNFKEQ. The CDR3 has 15 residues. CDR3 sequence (DNA): TGTGCCAGCAGCTACGGGACAGGGAGCTCCTACGAGCAGTACTTC. Amino acids: CASSYGTGSSYEQYF.

To note about this clone: Germline and junction disagree at one end, which may indicate a read error. The chain's CDR3 is CAWSAERPPALF. CDR3 coding DNA: TGTGCCTGGAGTGCGGAGCGCCCCCCGGCACTCTTC. V gene TRBV30 combines with J gene TRBJ2-1; no firm D call. Per the germline V gene, CDR1 is GTSNPN and CDR2 is SVGIG (reference sequence). The CDR3 is made up of 12 amino acids.

The chain couples TRBV7-2 to TRBJ2-3; D not resolved. V shed 2 bases and J shed 1 base, with 10 bases lying between them. CDR1 is SGHTA, CDR2 FQGNSA, per germline. The CDR3 spans 15 residues. This CDR3 reads CASSLRRSGTDTQYF. For the CDR3, the DNA is TGTGCCAGCAGCTTACGAAGGAGTGGCACAGATACGCAGTATTTT.

The chain couples TRBV2 to TRBJ1-1; D not certain. Germline CDR1 and CDR2: SNHLY and FYNNEI. V shed 4 bases and J shed 2 bases, with 5 bases lying between them. CDR3 length: 12 amino acids. The CDR3, as DNA: TGTGCCAGCAGTGCTAGCAACACTGAAGCTTTCTTT. Translated: CASSASNTEAFF.

This clone has a single count. This rearrangement joins TRBV29-1 to TRBJ1-2, with a possible D match to TRBD1 (6 bases). V was cut by 3 bases and J by 4 bases, with 12 bases left in between. Germline V gives CDR1 SQVTM, CDR2 ANQGSEA. CDR3 length: 13 amino acids. In DNA form, the CDR3 reads TGCAGCGTTGAGGCAGGGGTGGGCTATGGCTACACCTTC. It encodes CSVEAGVGYGYTF.

The table lists this clone with a few counts. This sequence joins TRBV28 and TRBJ2-1; 7 bases align to TRBD2. The CDR3 is 15 residues long. V was clipped by 8 bases and J by 5 bases; unmatched bases: 12. Germline V CDR1 and CDR2: MDHEN, SYDVKM. The CDR3 loop reads CASWSWASGDNEQFF. The CDR3 nucleotides read TGTGCCAGCTGGTCATGGGCTAGCGGTGACAATGAGCAGTTCTTC.

The J gene is TRBJ2-7, the V gene TRBV30, with TRBD2 as a possible D gene (6 bases). V lost 8 bases and J 0 bases, leaving 14 bases between the germline ends. This CDR3 region has 13 residues. CDR1 GTSNPN and CDR2 SVGIG come from the germline V gene (reference sequence). Here the CDR3 reads CAGTEGFSYEQYF. The CDR3 coding sequence is TGTGCCGGGACGGAGGGATTCTCCTACGAGCAGTACTTC.

This clone came up a few times. The chain joins TRBV28 to TRBJ2-2; 9 bases are a match to TRBD1. CDR3 length: 14 amino acids. With 4 bases clipped from V and 7 bases from J, the junction kept 4 bases outside the gene matches. CDR1 MDHEN and CDR2 SYDVKM come from the germline V gene. CDR3 loop: CASSSTGGVGELFF. In DNA form, the CDR3 reads TGTGCCAGCAGTTCGACAGGGGGAGTCGGGGAGCTGTTTTTT.

The J gene is TRBJ1-1, the V gene TRBV9, with TRBD1 identical over 7 bases. CDR3 length equals 13 residues. With 4 bases clipped from V and 7 bases from J, the junction kept 7 bases outside the gene matches. Germline V lookup: CDR1 SGDLS, CDR2 YYNGEE. The CDR3 DNA follows: TGTGCCAGCAGCACTGGGACAGCTTTTGAAGCTTTCTTT. Its protein is CASSTGTAFEAFF.

The chain employs TRBV30 and TRBJ1-4, with TRBD1 identical over 9 bases. The length of the CDR3 is 14 residues. Germline V gene lookup returns CDR1 GTSNPN and CDR2 SVGIG (reference sequence). V shed 5 bases, J shed 9 bases, and the junction held 10 bases outside the gene matches. CDR3 amino acids: CAWGHGTGSKKLFF. CDR3 sequence (DNA): TGTGCCTGGGGTCACGGGACAGGGTCGAAAAAACTGTTTTTT.

The chain has TRBV6-1 and TRBJ2-1; 7 bases are a match to TRBD2. The CDR3 runs to 12 residues. Germline CDR1 MNHNS, CDR2 SASEGT. With V trimmed by 8 bases and J by 5 bases, 3 bases remained unmatched. In DNA form, the CDR3 reads TGTGCCAGCGGGAGGGAGAACAATGAGCAGTTCTTC. This encodes CASGRENNEQFF.

V usage is TRBV5-1 and J usage is TRBJ1-1, with 7 nucleotides matching TRBD1. The CDR3 runs to 16 residues. V lost 1 base and J lost 4; bases outside the gene matches: 10. In germline, CDR1 is SGHRS, CDR2 YFSETQ. CDR3: CASSLPVSTGSTEAFF. The CDR3 DNA is TGCGCCAGCAGCTTGCCCGTTTCGACAGGGTCCACTGAAGCTTTCTTT.

The CDR3 sequence is CASSPGLAGAQDTQYF. CDR3 in DNA: TGTGCCAGCAGCCCCGGACTAGCGGGAGCCCAAGATACGCAGTATTTT. The chain employs TRBV7-7 and TRBJ2-3; 13 positions match TRBD2. This CDR3 spans 16 amino acids. The germline V gene has CDR1 SSHAT and CDR2 FNYEAQ (reference sequence). V was pared by 5 bases and J by 5 bases, with 7 bases of the junction left unmatched.